Described below is a single T cell receptor (beta chain) sequence and its context. Its antigen is unidentified. PCR used 60 Vbeta primers and 13 Jbeta primers. Measured with immunoSEQ multiplex PCR; TCRdb has only the in-frame clones, and not every one. The table shows 77,000 or so clones, with 70% to 85% occurring only once. The CDR3 is 15 residues long. In germline, CDR1 is SEHNR, CDR2 FQNEAQ (reference sequence). Trimming removed 1 base from V and 8 bases from J; junction bases left unmatched: 1. These data come from a study of cytomegalovirus exposure and HLA in healthy donors. Study-wide context: Of several hundred genotyped donors, roughly 81% clustered with self-reported Caucasian donors. Study conclusions and caveats: Most subjects had HLA-A and HLA-B alleles reportedly predicted accurately by TCR beta sequences. Across donors, most TCRs were seen rarely, yet some public ones were widespread. There were reportedly fewer N-insertions in an Asian-associated ancestry cluster than the approximately 640-donor mean, in a later analysis.

The clonotype comes from a man in his 70s in good health and CMV-seropositive. The chain couples TRBV7-9 to TRBJ2-1; TRBD2 agrees at 14 bases. The material sequenced was PBMCs. The CDR3: CASSLGLAGGDEQFF. CDR3 in DNA: TGTGCCAGCAGCTTAGGACTAGCGGGAGGGGATGAGCAGTTCTTC.